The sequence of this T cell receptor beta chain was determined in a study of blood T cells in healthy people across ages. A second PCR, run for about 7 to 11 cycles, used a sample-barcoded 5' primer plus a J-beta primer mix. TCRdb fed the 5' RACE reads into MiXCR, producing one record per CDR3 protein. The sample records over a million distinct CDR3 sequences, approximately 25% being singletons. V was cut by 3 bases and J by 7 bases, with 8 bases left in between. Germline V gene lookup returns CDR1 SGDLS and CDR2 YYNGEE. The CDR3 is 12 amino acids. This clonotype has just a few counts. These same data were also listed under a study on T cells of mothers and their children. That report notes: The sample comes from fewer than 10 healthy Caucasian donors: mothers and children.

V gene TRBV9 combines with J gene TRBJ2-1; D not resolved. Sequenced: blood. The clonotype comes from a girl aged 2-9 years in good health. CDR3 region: CASSAQHNEQFF. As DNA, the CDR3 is TGTGCCAGCAGCGCCCAACATAATGAGCAGTTCTTC.